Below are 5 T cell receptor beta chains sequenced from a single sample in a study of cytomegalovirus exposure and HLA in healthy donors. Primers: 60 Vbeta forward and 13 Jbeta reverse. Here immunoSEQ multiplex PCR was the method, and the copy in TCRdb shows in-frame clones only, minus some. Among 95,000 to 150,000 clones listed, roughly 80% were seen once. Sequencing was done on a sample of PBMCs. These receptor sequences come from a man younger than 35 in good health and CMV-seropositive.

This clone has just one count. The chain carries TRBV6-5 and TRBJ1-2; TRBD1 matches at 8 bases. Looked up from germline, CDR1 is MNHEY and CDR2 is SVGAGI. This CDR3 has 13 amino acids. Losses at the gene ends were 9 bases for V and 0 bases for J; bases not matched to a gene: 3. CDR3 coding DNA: TGTGCCAGTGGGACAGGAGCTAACTATGGCTACACCTTC. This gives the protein CASGTGANYGYTF.

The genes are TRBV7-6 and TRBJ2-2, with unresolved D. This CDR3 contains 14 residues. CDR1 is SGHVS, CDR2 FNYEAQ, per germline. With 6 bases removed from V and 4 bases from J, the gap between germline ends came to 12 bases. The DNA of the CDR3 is TGTGCCAGCAGTTCCGGGTCTACCACCGGGGAGCTGTTTTTT. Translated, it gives CASSSGSTTGELFF.

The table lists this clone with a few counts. CDR3 sequence: CASNDRGDQPQHF. The CDR3 DNA reads TGTGCCAGCAACGACAGGGGTGACCAGCCCCAGCATTTT. The rearrangement joins TRBV19 to TRBJ1-5; 8 nucleotides align to TRBD1. The CDR3 runs 13 residues. The V gene end was trimmed by 9 bases and the J gene end by 7 bases; junction bases not matched to a gene: 8. Germline V gene data show CDR1 as LNHDA and CDR2 as SQIVND (reference sequence).

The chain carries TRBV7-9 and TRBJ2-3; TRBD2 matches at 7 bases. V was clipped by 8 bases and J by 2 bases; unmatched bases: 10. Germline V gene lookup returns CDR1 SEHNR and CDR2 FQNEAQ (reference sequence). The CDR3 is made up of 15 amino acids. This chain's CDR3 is CASARHKRDTDTQYF. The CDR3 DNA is TGTGCCAGCGCGAGACATAAGCGGGACACAGATACGCAGTATTTT.

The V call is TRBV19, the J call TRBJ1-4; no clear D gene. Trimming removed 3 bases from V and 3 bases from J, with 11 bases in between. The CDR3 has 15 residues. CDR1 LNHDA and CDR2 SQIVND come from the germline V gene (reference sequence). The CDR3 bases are TGTGCCAGTAGTATCGACATCTTGGCTAATGAAAAACTGTTTTTT. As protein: CASSIDILANEKLFF. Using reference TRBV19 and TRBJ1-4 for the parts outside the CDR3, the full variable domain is DGGITQSPKYLFRKEGQNVTLSCEQNLNHDAMYWYRQDPGQGLRLIYYSQIVNDFQKGDIAEGYSVSREKKESFPLTVTSAQKNPTAFYLCASSIDILANEKLFFGSGTQLSVL.